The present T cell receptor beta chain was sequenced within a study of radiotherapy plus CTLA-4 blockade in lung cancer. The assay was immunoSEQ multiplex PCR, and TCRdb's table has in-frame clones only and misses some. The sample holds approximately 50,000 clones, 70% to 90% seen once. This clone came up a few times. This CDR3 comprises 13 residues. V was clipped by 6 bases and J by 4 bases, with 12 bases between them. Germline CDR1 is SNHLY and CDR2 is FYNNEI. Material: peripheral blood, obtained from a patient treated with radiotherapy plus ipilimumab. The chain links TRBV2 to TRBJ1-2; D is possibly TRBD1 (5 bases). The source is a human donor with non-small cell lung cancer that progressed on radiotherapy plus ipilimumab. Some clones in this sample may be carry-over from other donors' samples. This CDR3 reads CASSVGGAYGYTF. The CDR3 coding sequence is TGTGCCAGCAGCGTCGGAGGGGCCTATGGCTACACCTTC. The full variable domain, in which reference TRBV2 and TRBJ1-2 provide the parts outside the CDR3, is EPEVTQTPSHQVTQMGQEVILRCVPISNHLYFYWYRQILGQKVEFLVSFYNNEISEKSEIFDDQFSVERPDGSNFTLKIRSTKLEDSAMYFCASSVGGAYGYTFGSGTRLTVV.